This section outlines one T cell receptor (beta chain) sequence together with its context. Its target is unknown. This specimen belongs to a study of regulatory dendritic cells for organ transplantation. Study in general: Regulatory dendritic cells came from monocytes given vitamin D3 and IL-10.

Here immunoSEQ multiplex PCR was the method, and the copy in TCRdb shows in-frame clones only, minus some. The sample includes approximately 18,000 clones, less than 85% seen only once; the top ten take roughly 3%. Sorted subsets were CFSE-labeled and cultured four to six days with allogeneic dendritic cells. Memory T cells were CD45RO+, naive were CD45RA+, sorted by FACS. Points from the study as a whole: Naive CD4+ and CD8+ repertoires were highly diverse; memory CD8+ was most oligoclonal.

Germline values: CDR1 MNHNS, CDR2 SASEGT. The CDR3 loop spans 14 amino acids. Trimming shortened V by 8 bases and J by 2 bases, and 15 bases separated the two germline ends. Sample: memory CD4+ T cells from blood cultured with regulatory dendritic cells. Subset specified: CD45RO+ memory T cells. The rearrangement uses TRBV6-1 and TRBJ1-2, with a tentative D call TRBD1 (5 bases). The clonotype originates from a human donor in good health. The CDR3 spells CASQTRWGNYGYTF. In nucleotides, the CDR3 is TGTGCCAGCCAGACGCGTTGGGGGAACTATGGCTACACCTTC.